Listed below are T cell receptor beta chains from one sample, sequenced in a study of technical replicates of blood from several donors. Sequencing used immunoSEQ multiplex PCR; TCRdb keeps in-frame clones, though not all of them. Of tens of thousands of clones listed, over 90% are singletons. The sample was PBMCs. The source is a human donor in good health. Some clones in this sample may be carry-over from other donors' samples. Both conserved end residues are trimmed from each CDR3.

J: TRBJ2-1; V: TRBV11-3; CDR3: ASSPTSQFSYNEQF
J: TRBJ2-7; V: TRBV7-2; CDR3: ASSFTFRGISYEQY
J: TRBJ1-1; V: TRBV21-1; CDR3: ASSYRLLGRGTEAF
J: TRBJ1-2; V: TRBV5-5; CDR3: ASSLAQGASAGYT
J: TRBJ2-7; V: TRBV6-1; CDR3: ASSPYYEQY
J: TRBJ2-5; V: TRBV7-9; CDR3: ASSTRTGKVETQY
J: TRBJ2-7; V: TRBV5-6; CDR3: ASSLDNEQY
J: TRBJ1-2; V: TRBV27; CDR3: ASRGDRVGSYGYT
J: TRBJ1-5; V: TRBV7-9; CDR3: ASSLEQSNQPQH
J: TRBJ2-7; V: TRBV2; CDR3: ASSVTGYSYEQY
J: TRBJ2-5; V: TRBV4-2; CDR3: ASSQESGGWETQY
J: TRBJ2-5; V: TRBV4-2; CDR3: ASSRTLAGGETQY
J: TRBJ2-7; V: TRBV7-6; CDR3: ASSPSPSYEQY
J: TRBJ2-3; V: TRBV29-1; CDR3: SVGTSGADTQY
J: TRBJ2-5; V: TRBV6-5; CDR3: ASSWGQAIQETQY
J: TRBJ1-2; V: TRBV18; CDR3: ASSSSLTRQGQGYT
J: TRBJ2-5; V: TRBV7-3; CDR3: ASSPGTSALQETQY
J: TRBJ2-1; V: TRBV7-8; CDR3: ASSFTPRTGGSYNEQF
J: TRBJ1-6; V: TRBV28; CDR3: ASSSQTGYNSPLH
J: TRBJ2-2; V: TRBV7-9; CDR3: ASSLASGRAGELF
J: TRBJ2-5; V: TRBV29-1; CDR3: SVGQGKLQETQY
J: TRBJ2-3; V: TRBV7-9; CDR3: ASSFSDTQY
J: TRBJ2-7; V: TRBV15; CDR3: ATSRLPGREERYEQY
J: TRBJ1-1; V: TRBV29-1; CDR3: SAGELNTEAF
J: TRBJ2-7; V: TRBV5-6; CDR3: ASSLWGQGAYEQY
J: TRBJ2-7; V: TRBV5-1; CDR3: ASSSGQGSYEQY
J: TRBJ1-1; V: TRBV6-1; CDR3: ASSNWDTENTEAF
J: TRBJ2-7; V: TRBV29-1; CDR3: SVVPLTSGTYEQY
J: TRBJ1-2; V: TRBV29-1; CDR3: SVGTESRDGYT
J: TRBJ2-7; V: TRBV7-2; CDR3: ASSLLRGAYEQY
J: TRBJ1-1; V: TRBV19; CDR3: ASWDRVKTEAF
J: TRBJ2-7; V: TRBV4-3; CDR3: ASSQDSSSYEQY
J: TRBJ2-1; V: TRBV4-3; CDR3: ASSQDDWLAGVNEQF
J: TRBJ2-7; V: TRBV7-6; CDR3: ASSPGMRTSGESSYEQY
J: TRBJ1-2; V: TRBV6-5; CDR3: ASIQGGSGGYT
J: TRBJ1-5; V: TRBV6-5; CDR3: ASSYDSPYSNQPQH
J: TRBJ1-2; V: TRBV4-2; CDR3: ASSQDRYSYNYGYT
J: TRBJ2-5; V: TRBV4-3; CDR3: ASSQDWTSGETQY
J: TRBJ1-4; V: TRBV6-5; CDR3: ASSYSGVANEKLF
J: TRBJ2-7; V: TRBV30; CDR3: AWSRDRGLYEQY
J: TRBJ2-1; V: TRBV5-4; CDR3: ASSSRTGFYNEQF
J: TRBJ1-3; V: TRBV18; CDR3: ASSTTVGTETGNTIY
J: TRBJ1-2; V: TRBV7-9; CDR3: ASSLGTARGGYGYT
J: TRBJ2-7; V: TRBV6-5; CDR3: ASSSLNVYEQY
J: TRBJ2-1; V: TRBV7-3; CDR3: ASSLVPYGGTGMDEQF
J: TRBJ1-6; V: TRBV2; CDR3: ASSEVRRPQLNSPLH
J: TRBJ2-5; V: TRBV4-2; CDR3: ASSQDPSSGWETQY
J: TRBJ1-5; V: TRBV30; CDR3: AWSRGLSNQPQH